This is a list of T cell receptor beta chains from one sample in a study of T-cell reconstitution after alpha-beta-depleted transplantation in children. TCRdb used MiXCR to reprocess the PCR reads, holding one entry per CDR3 protein. The data hold some 100,000 distinct CDR3 sequences, with around 16% observed a single time. Sequenced here: PBMCs, mostly from graft donor cells, sampled 180 days after TCRalphabeta/CD19-depleted stem cell transplant. The receptors stem from a male patient aged 2 to 9 who had a stem cell transplant for acute lymphoblastic leukemia, so the T cells may come from the graft donor. Each CDR3 is given with its conserved first and last residue. A D gene is named only where the DNA matches it firmly. For some rows the clone size is stated as once, few or many, or as a class when expanded; others skip it.

j_gene,d_gene,abundance,v_gene,CDR3nt,CDR3aa
TRBJ2-2,TRBD1,-,TRBV11-2,TGTGCCAGCAGCGTCCACAGGGGGCGCACCGGGGAGCTGTTTTTT,CASSVHRGRTGELFF
TRBJ2-1,TRBD2,-,TRBV6-2/TRBV6-3,TGTGCCAGCAGTTACCCGAAGGGACTAGCGGGCAGTTCCTCCTACAATGAGCAGTTCTTC,CASSYPKGLAGSSSYNEQFF
TRBJ1-2,-,-,TRBV5-5,TGTGCCAGCAGCTTGGACACTCGAGGGGGCTACACCTTC,CASSLDTRGGYTF
TRBJ2-7,-,-,TRBV14,TGTGCCAGCAGCCAATCCGGCTCCTACGAGCAGTACTTC,CASSQSGSYEQYF
TRBJ2-7,TRBD1,few,TRBV27,TGTGCCAGCAGTCCGACAGGGTGGGTTTTGAGGAACTTC,CASSPTGWVLRNF
TRBJ2-2,TRBD2,-,TRBV7-2,TGTGCCAGCAGCCTTTGGGCTAGCGGGTCACATTCGGACACCGGGGAGCTGTTTTTT,CASSLWASGSHSDTGELFF
TRBJ2-1,-,-,TRBV7-9,TGTGCCAGCAGCCTACTCGCCCTGGGCCATGAGCAGCTCTTC,CASSLLALGHEQLF
TRBJ2-3,TRBD1,-,TRBV7-9,TGTGCCAGCAGCTTCAGGGGGAGAAGCACAGATACGCAGTATTTT,CASSFRGRSTDTQYF
TRBJ2-3,-,-,TRBV18,TGTGCCAGCTCACCACCGGCGAAGGCCACAGATACGCAGTATTTT,CASSPPAKATDTQYF
TRBJ2-3,-,once,TRBV5-1,TGCGCCAGCAGCTTGGAGAGTGTTCGCACAGATACGCAGTATTTT,CASSLESVRTDTQYF
TRBJ2-2,-,-,TRBV4-2,TGTGCCAGCAGCCAAGCCGGGGGGCTAGGCACCGGGGAGCTGTTTTTT,CASSQAGGLGTGELFF
TRBJ2-7,-,few,TRBV23-1,TGCGCCAGCAGTCAGTTAGACAGGCCGGGGGTCTACGAGCAGTACTTC,CASSQLDRPGVYEQYF